Following are 19 T cell receptor beta chains from one sample sequenced in a study of T cells in localized non-small cell lung cancer. Profiling relied on immunoSEQ multiplex PCR, and the TCRdb table lists in-frame clones only, not all of them. The table lists tens of thousands of clones, 80% to 85% of them singletons, with approximately 5% in the top ten. Sequences were derived from PBMCs, sampled before any cancer treatment. The source of these receptors is a man aged 40 to 70 with stage II lung adenocarcinoma.

The rearrangement uses TRBV30 and TRBJ1-1, with D unresolved. Germline loops: CDR1 GTSNPN, CDR2 SVGIG (reference sequence). Trimming cost V 0 bases and J 6 bases, with 8 bases left between them. The CDR3 contains 12 residues. The CDR3 nucleotides are TGTGCCTGGAGTGTACGGCTCGCTGAAGCTTTCTTT. It specifies CAWSVRLAEAFF.

This clone was counted between two and nine times. The chain links TRBV5-1 to TRBJ2-7, with D perhaps given as TRBD1 or TRBD2 (5 bases each). The V end lost 4 bases, the J end lost 7 bases, and 18 bases lay between the germline ends. This CDR3 has 14 residues. Germline CDR1 is SGHRS and CDR2 is YFSETQ. The CDR3 DNA follows: TGCGCCAGCAGCGAGGGACGGTCCCCGGGGGAGCAGTACTTC. Its protein product is CASSEGRSPGEQYF.

The chain combines TRBV2 with TRBJ1-1; D perhaps matches TRBD1 (6 bases). CDR1 SNHLY and CDR2 FYNNEI come from the germline V gene. The V gene lost 4 bases and the J gene lost 3 bases, with 18 bases spanning the gap. The CDR3 covers 16 residues. CDR3 sequence (DNA): TGTGCCAGCAGTGCGGTTTCGGGGGGGGCTTACACTGAAGCTTTCTTT. Its translation is CASSAVSGGAYTEAFF.

This chain connects TRBV7-2 to TRBJ1-3; D is perhaps TRBD1 (6 bases). The CDR3 covers 17 residues. Trimming pared 5 bases from V and 4 bases from J, leaving 21 bases between. The germline V gene has CDR1 SGHTA and CDR2 FQGNSA. In DNA, the CDR3 is TGTGCCAGCAGCCCCTCCTTCTCCGGACAGTTAGGAAACACCATATATTTT. It codes for CASSPSFSGQLGNTIYF.

The chain recombines TRBV27 with TRBJ2-3; the match to TRBD2 covers 10 bases. V trimming: 1 base; J trimming: 5 bases; junction bases outside the gene matches: 6. The germline CDR1 and CDR2 sequences are MNHEY and SMNVEV (reference sequence). The CDR3 spans 16 residues. CDR3 DNA sequence: TGTGCCAGCAGTTTATACGAGCGGGAGGGAGGAGATACGCAGTATTTT. This translates into CASSLYEREGGDTQYF.

This sequence joins TRBV27 and TRBJ2-3, with 14 bases fitting TRBD2. This CDR3 contains 21 residues. Germline assignment: CDR1 MNHEY and CDR2 SMNVEV (reference sequence). With 4 bases clipped from V and 0 bases from J, the junction kept 15 bases outside the gene matches. The CDR3 spells CASSSKPHRLAGGPSTDTQYF. The CDR3 nucleotides read TGTGCCAGCAGTTCAAAACCTCACCGACTAGCGGGAGGGCCGAGCACAGATACGCAGTATTTT.

J is TRBJ1-4 and V is TRBV4-2; TRBD1 aligns across 7 bases. CDR3 length: 16 amino acids. Losses at the gene ends were 3 bases for V and 3 bases for J; bases not matched to a gene: 7. The germline V gene encodes CDR1 LGHNA and CDR2 YNFKEQ. The chain's CDR3 is CASSQSGQAPNEKLFF. In DNA form, the CDR3 reads TGTGCCAGCAGCCAGTCCGGACAGGCCCCTAATGAAAAACTGTTTTTT.

This clone is a singleton in its sample. The chain is built from TRBV15 and TRBJ1-1, with no clear D. The V gene lost 2 bases and the J gene lost 11 bases, with 15 bases spanning the gap. This CDR3 region has 13 residues. CDR1 LNHNV and CDR2 YYDKDF come from the germline V gene (reference sequence). The CDR3 here is CATSRPGEAGAFF. In DNA, the CDR3 is TGTGCCACCAGCAGACCCGGGGAGGCTGGGGCTTTCTTT.

V gene TRBV4-2 combines with J gene TRBJ2-3; 7 bases match TRBD2. In germline, CDR1 is LGHNA, CDR2 YNFKEQ. The V and J ends lost 1 base and 2 bases, in that order; junction bases with no gene match: 6. The CDR3 length is 16 residues. DNA for the CDR3: TGTGCCAGCAGCCAAGCTAGCGGAGGGTTCACAGATACGCAGTATTTT. It translates to CASSQASGGFTDTQYF.

V gene TRBV6-5 combines with J gene TRBJ2-5; D remains unclear. Germline CDR1 and CDR2: MNHEY and SVGAGI. This CDR3 region has 13 residues. The V end was cut by 5 bases, the J end by 7 bases, with 14 bases between. For the CDR3, the DNA is TGTGCCAGCAGTGAGTCCGCACCGAGGACCCAGTACTTC. It yields the protein CASSESAPRTQYF.

This clone appeared a few times. The J gene is TRBJ1-5, the V gene TRBV28; 9 bases agree with TRBD1. Germline-derived CDR1 and CDR2 are MDHEN and SYDVKM. The CDR3 has 14 amino acids. V shed 4 bases, J shed 7 bases, and the junction held 5 bases outside the gene matches. CDR3 sequence reads: CASSSGTGRQPQHF. CDR3 bases: TGTGCCAGCAGTTCGGGGACAGGGCGGCAGCCCCAGCATTTT.

The genes are TRBV29-1 and TRBJ1-5; no firm D call. Germline V CDR1 and CDR2: SQVTM, ANQGSEA. The CDR3 loop spans 13 amino acids. V shed 7 bases and J shed 7 bases, with 17 bases lying between them. The CDR3 DNA reads TGCAGCGCAAGTTCCTCCGTGGGCCAGCCCCAGCATTTT. Its protein is CSASSSVGQPQHF.

This chain uses TRBV5-1 with TRBJ2-1; 12 nucleotides line up with TRBD2. This CDR3 has 17 amino acids. Germline CDR1 is SGHRS and CDR2 is YFSETQ. Trimming removed 3 bases from V and 4 bases from J; junction bases left unmatched: 8. The CDR3 coding sequence is TGCGCCAGCAGCTCCGGCGGACTAGCGGGGACGTACAATGAGCAGTTCTTC. It translates to CASSSGGLAGTYNEQFF.

The chain uses TRBV28 and TRBJ2-5; the D is unclear. Between the trimmed V and J ends, which lost 5 bases and 2 bases, there was a span of 3 bases. Per the germline V gene, CDR1 is MDHEN and CDR2 is SYDVKM. The CDR3 totals 11 residues. The CDR3 DNA is TGTGCCAGCAGTACTCAAGAGACCCAGTACTTC. Residues: CASSTQETQYF. Supplemented by reference TRBV28 and TRBJ2-5, the full variable domain reads DVKVTQSSRYLVKRTGEKVFLECVQDMDHENMFWYRQDPGLGLRLIYFSYDVKMKEKGDIPEGYSVSREKKERFSLILESASTNQTSMYLCASSTQETQYFGPGTRLLVL.

The rearrangement uses TRBV6-5 and TRBJ2-7, with D maybe TRBD2 (6 bases). Germline values: CDR1 MNHEY, CDR2 SVGAGI. V was shortened by 6 bases and J by 3 bases, with 12 bases between the two germline ends. CDR3 length: 13 residues. CDR3 protein: CASRGTADYEQYF. As DNA, the CDR3 is TGTGCCAGCAGGGGGACTGCCGACTACGAGCAGTACTTC.

V usage is TRBV19 and J usage is TRBJ2-6; a possible D gene is TRBD2 (5 bases). The CDR3 spans 15 residues. The germline CDR1 and CDR2 sequences are LNHDA and SQIVND (reference sequence). V was trimmed by 5 bases and J by 0 bases, leaving 8 bases between them. The CDR3 region is CASSGGSSGANVLTF. The CDR3, as DNA: TGTGCCAGTAGTGGAGGTAGCTCTGGGGCCAACGTCCTGACTTTC.

V usage is TRBV27 and J usage is TRBJ1-2, with TRBD1 matching 9 bases. The CDR3 covers 16 residues. The germline CDR1 and CDR2 sequences are MNHEY and SMNVEV (reference sequence). V gave up 1 base and J gave up 6 bases; unmatched junction bases: 9. The CDR3 loop reads CASSLYGTGRVHGYTF. The CDR3 coding sequence is TGTGCCAGCAGTTTATACGGGACAGGGAGAGTACATGGCTACACCTTC.

The genes are TRBV6-1 and TRBJ2-7; 11 nucleotides line up with TRBD2. Per germline, CDR1 MNHNS and CDR2 SASEGT. This CDR3 comprises 14 residues. Trimming took 4 bases from V and 5 from J; bases not matched to a gene: 4. CDR3: CASSGLAGKNEQYF. The CDR3 DNA reads TGTGCCAGCAGTGGACTAGCGGGAAAGAACGAGCAGTACTTC.

V is TRBV11-2 and J is TRBJ1-1, with TRBD1 identical over 9 bases. This CDR3 region has 17 residues. The ends lost 5 bases at V and 4 bases at J; junction bases unmatched: 14. Germline lookup yields CDR1 SGHAT and CDR2 FQNNGV. The CDR3 region has the DNA TGTGCCAGCAGCCCCAGCTTCGGGACAGGGTTATCCACTGAAGCTTTCTTT. Residues: CASSPSFGTGLSTEAFF.